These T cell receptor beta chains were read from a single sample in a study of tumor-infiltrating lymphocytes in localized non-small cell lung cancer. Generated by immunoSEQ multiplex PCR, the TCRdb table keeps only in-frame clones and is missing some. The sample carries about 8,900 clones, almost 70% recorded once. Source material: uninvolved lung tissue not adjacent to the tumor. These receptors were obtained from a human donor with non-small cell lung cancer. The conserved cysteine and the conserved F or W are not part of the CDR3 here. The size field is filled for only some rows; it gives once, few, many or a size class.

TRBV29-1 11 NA SVDRQIYGTQY
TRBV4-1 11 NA ASSPRAFYGYT
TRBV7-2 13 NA ASSFQGTGDYGYT
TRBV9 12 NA ASSVRLLADTQY
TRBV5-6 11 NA ASIGGGGQTQY
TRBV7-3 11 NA ASSLTSGDTQY
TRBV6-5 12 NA ASSLFATTRGYT
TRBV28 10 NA ASSFKQRQQY
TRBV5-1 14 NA ASSLGTSGNQETQY
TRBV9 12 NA ASSVDLHQETQY
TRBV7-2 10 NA ASRDSTDTQY
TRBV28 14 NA ASSSAGGGRVYEQY
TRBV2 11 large ASTREYIDEQF
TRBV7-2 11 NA ASSFQGNTEAF
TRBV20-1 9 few SAAPSYEQY
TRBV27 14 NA ASSSPTGLAETGQF
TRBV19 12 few ASSIGGRSHEQY
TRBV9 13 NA ASSPSGTAYYEQY
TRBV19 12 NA ASSSGGAGTEAF
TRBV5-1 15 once ASSLGGQRSLNTEAF
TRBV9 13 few ASSPSGNSMGEQY
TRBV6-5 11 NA ASTGTADNEQF
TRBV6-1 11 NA ASRRHSNQPQH
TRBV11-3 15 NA ASSPSRARGWNTEAF
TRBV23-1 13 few ASSRLGTGRMAQH
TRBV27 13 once ASSLSQGKTYGYT
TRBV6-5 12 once ASSLRTASYEQY
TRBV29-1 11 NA SASGHQNTEAF
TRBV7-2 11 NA ASSPRQNYEQY
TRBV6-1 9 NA ASSESYEQF
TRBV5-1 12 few ASSLDGGTDTQY
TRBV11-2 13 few ASSKGGQGGEKLF
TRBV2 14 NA ASIGDSGRLAGELF
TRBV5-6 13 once ASSFPGQGNTEAF
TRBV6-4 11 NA ASSTQPDTEAF
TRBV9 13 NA ASSVRWGSGNEQF
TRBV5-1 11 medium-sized ASKEGPQETQY
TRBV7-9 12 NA ASSLGKGANVLT
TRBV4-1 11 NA ASSRRQSGELF
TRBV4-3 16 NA ASSQGGLGSRARETQY
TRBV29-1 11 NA SVDERASDTQY
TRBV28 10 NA ASSLSPYEQY
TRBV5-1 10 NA ASSPGTNEQF
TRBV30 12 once AWTSGTRPYEQY
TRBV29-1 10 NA SVGGEDQPQH
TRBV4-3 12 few ASSRTGTGDTIY
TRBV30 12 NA AWSVGGVVYGYT
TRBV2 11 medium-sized ASTPTLGYEQY
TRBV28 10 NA ASSPGVVGYT
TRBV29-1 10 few SVEAGFGGYT
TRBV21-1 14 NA ASSKSPPPDGLEQY